This TCR beta chain was obtained from a study of T cells after somatic rescue of genetic block. Clones were read by immunoSEQ multiplex PCR, and TCRdb kept only the in-frame ones, dropping some. The data hold some 90,000 clones, with around 90% observed a single time. The V and J ends lost 3 bases and 6 bases, in that order; junction bases with no gene match: 8. There are 15 residues in the CDR3. CDR1 is SGDLS and CDR2 is YYNGEE in the germline V gene. This receptor was identified in a woman aged 18-29 years. The chain combines TRBV9 with TRBJ2-1, with 8 nucleotides matching TRBD2. Material for sequencing was peripheral blood mononuclear cells (PBMCs). CDR3 coding DNA: TGTGCCAGCAGCGCCTCCGGGACTAGACTCAATGAGCAGTTCTTC. Translating gives CASSASGTRLNEQFF.